This record concerns one TCR beta chain sequence. Germline is not matched at one junction end, which may reflect a read error. Germline CDR1 is SSHAT and CDR2 is FNYEAQ (reference sequence). The CDR3 covers 15 residues. This sample is drawn from a study of blood T cell repertoires in COVID-19. In the study's own analysis: Amplification with reference gene primers provided the estimates of nucleated cell counts. Clones were sequenced by immunoSEQ multiplex PCR, and TCRdb holds only the in-frame ones, with some missing. That table gives V, J and clone size, and the DNA gave D and trimming. There are about 240,000 clones in the sample; 70% to 90% occur only once, and roughly 3.1% lies in the top ten.

The source of this sequence is a woman aged 40 to 49 with acute COVID-19. The sequencing sample was made of PBMCs or T cells enriched from blood (not recorded which). The J gene is TRBJ2-1, the V gene TRBV7-7; D is perhaps TRBD2 (6 bases). The CDR3 sequence is CASSLDGSFDNEQFF. The CDR3 DNA reads as TGTGCTAGCAGCTTAGACGGGAGTTTCGACAATGAGCAGTTCTTC.